A single T cell receptor beta chain is shown here with its context. No antigen is known for it. The sample comes from a study of STAT5B mutations in CD4+ large granular lymphocyte leukemia. The wider study: Among healthy donors, a particular HLA allele went with more CDR3 'QG' motifs.

The CDR3 covers 14 residues. Germline V gene sequence: CDR1 MNHEY, CDR2 SVGAGI. Trimming pared 2 bases from V and 9 bases from J, leaving 15 bases between. General study points: TRBV06-family usage was enriched in top patient clones (8/27) versus controls (2/35).

Only in-frame clones appear in the TCRdb table, and some are missing; sequencing was by immunoSEQ multiplex PCR. Of roughly 48,000 clones in the sample, less than 85% are singletons; the top ten hold about 1.5%. Input material: CD4+ T cells from blood buffy coats. The chain has TRBV6-5 and TRBJ2-3, with unresolved D. The receptor was derived from a human donor in good health. CDR3 sequence: CASSYASPGDTQYF. In nucleotides, the CDR3 is TGTGCCAGCAGTTACGCCAGTCCCGGCGACACGCAGTATTTT.